This T cell receptor (beta chain) originates from a study of neurological immune-mediated disorders. The study, taken as a whole, reports: Across subjects, no CDR3 amino acid sequence appeared in expanded clones of more than one subject, a finding that suggested private repertoires in all groups.

This clonotype has at least ten counts. Its antigen remains unidentified. There are 14 residues in the CDR3. The V and J ends lost 1 base and 6 bases respectively, with 10 bases between them. Germline V gene lookup returns CDR1 SGHTA and CDR2 FQGNSA. Synthesis of cDNA was performed by 5'RACE using 10-nucleotide random UMIs. A single record per CDR3 protein comes from TCRdb applying MiXCR to the 5' RACE reads. The sample includes fewer than 65,000 distinct CDR3 sequences, 10% of them seen just once. The sequence came from a man aged 70-80 years with HTLV-1-associated myelopathy (HAM/TSP). The sequencing input was PBMCs. The chain couples TRBV7-2 to TRBJ2-4, with D unresolved. CDR3 region: CASSLDSAANIQYF. CDR3 DNA sequence: TGTGCCAGCAGCTTAGACAGCGCCGCAAACATTCAGTACTTC.